This record concerns one T cell receptor (beta chain) sequence. Indicated treatment: randomized to nivolumab then ipilimumab (arm A) or the reverse (arm B). None of the patients previously received DNA-damaging chemotherapy. Sorted cells were live CD3+CD8+, lacking CD19 and CD56, from PBMCs. This specimen comes from a study of sequential checkpoint blockade in melanoma. Using immunoSEQ multiplex PCR, the repertoire was profiled, and TCRdb retains in-frame clones only, with some absent. Among 20,000 or so clones listed, around 78% were seen once. Germline loops: CDR1 LNHDA, CDR2 SQIVND (reference sequence). V lost 4 bases to trimming and J lost 2 bases; unmatched junction nucleotides: 1. This CDR3 spans 13 amino acids.

The input for sequencing was CD8+ T cells sorted from blood (inferred from file names), taken from a patient given nivolumab and ipilimumab in sequence. This rearrangement joins TRBV19 to TRBJ2-7, with TRBD2 matching over 8 bases. The TCR comes from a human donor with melanoma. The CDR3: CASSKGLAYEQYF. DNA for the CDR3: TGTGCCAGTAGTAAGGGACTAGCCTACGAGCAGTACTTC.